This is a list of T cell receptor beta chains from one sample in a study of shared clonotypes between healthy human individuals. The data were produced by immunoSEQ multiplex PCR, yet TCRdb's version contains in-frame clones alone and is incomplete. The sample contains 150,000 to 200,000 clones, over 80% of which appear only once. The sample taken for sequencing was naive CD4+ T cells sorted from blood. The source is a woman in her 30s in good health. Each CDR3 is given with its conserved first and last residue. The D gene is left open where the match is weak. Only some rows state a clone size, as once, few, many or a class for expanded clones.

TRBJ2-3 | TRBV9 | . | TRBD2 | TGTGCCAGCAGCGTATTGCCTAGCGGGAGTACAGATACGCAGTATTTT | CASSVLPSGSTDTQYF
TRBJ2-7 | TRBV30 | . | . | TGTGCCTGGGGGCCCGCATCCCACGAGCAGTACTTC | CAWGPASHEQYF
TRBJ2-7 | TRBV5-3 | . | . | TGTGCCAGAAGCCCGTTCCTTCGGCACGAGGGTCACGAGCAGTACTTC | CARSPFLRHEGHEQYF
TRBJ1-5 | TRBV5-1 | once | . | TGCGCCAGCAGCTCAGGGACGAATAGCAATCAGCCCCAGCATTTT | CASSSGTNSNQPQHF
TRBJ2-1 | TRBV6-5 | once | TRBD1 | TGTGCCAGCAGCTCCCACAGGGGGAAATACAATGAGCAGTTCTTC | CASSSHRGKYNEQFF
TRBJ2-7 | TRBV25-1 | . | . | TGTGCCAGCAATTCTCAAGCCTACGAGCAGTACTTC | CASNSQAYEQYF
TRBJ2-7 | TRBV6-1 | . | TRBD2 | TGTGCCAGCAGCCAAACCGGGACTAGCGGGCTAAGACAGTACTTC | CASSQTGTSGLRQYF
TRBJ1-1 | TRBV27 | . | . | TGTGCCAGCAGTTTAACCGTGGGGGGGGCTTCTGAAGCTTTCTTT | CASSLTVGGASEAFF
TRBJ1-5 | TRBV19 | . | . | TGTGCCAGTAGCCTATGGCCTTCAGGTACAGGGCTTTATAGCAATCAGCCCCAGCATTTT | CASSLWPSGTGLYSNQPQHF
TRBJ2-7 | TRBV29-1 | . | TRBD2 | TGCAGCGGCGCGGGAGGGCCTAACGAGCAGTACTTC | CSGAGGPNEQYF
TRBJ2-1 | TRBV9 | . | TRBD2 | TGTGCCAGCAGCGTAGCGACTAGCGGGAGTTTCAATGAGCAGTTCTTC | CASSVATSGSFNEQFF
TRBJ2-5 | TRBV6-5 | . | . | TGTGCCAGCAGTTACCGTTTCGGAGGGGGAGTTACCGGCCAGTACTTC | CASSYRFGGGVTGQYF
TRBJ2-2 | TRBV18 | . | TRBD2 | TGTGCCAGCTCAACGGCTAGCGGGACGAACACCGGGGAGCTGTTTTTT | CASSTASGTNTGELFF
TRBJ1-6 | TRBV5-1 | . | . | TGCGCCAGCAGCTTGGTGCACAGGGATTCACCCCTCCACTTT | CASSLVHRDSPLHF
TRBJ2-7 | TRBV5-1 | once | TRBD1 | TGCGCCAGCAGCTTGGCATCCGGGACAGGTGTGTATGAACAGTACTTC | CASSLASGTGVYEQYF
TRBJ1-1 | TRBV7-8 | . | TRBD1 | TGTGCCAGCAGCACGACAGGGGATTACACTGAAGCTTTCTTT | CASSTTGDYTEAFF
TRBJ2-7 | TRBV5-1 | . | TRBD2 | TGCGCCAGCACCCCGAGCGGGGGGATCTACGAGCAGTACTTC | CASTPSGGIYEQYF
TRBJ1-4 | TRBV21-1 | . | . | TGTGCCAGCAGCGCCCTGGACAGGGGGGTGACTAATGAAAAACTGTTTTTT | CASSALDRGVTNEKLFF
TRBJ2-3 | TRBV7-8 | . | TRBD2 | TGTGCCAGCAGCTCCATAGCGGGAGGGCCGACCGGGCAGTATTTT | CASSSIAGGPTGQYF
TRBJ2-2 | TRBV5-1 | . | . | TGCGCCAGCAGTAAAAGCGGCCGACCCGACACCGGGGAGCTGTTTTTT | CASSKSGRPDTGELFF
TRBJ1-2 | TRBV6-1 | . | . | TGTGCCAGCAGATTTCGGGGTTCCTATGGCTACACCTTC | CASRFRGSYGYTF
TRBJ1-4 | TRBV6-5 | . | . | TGTGCCAGCAGTTACCAACAGAGTAATGAAAAACTGTTTTTT | CASSYQQSNEKLFF
TRBJ2-2 | TRBV5-5 | . | . | TGTGCCAGCAGCCCCGTTCCCACCGGGGAGCTGTTTTTT | CASSPVPTGELFF
TRBJ2-5 | TRBV4-2 | once | . | TGTGCCAGCAGCCCCATATATGCAGACTACCAGCTGAAGACCCAGTACTTC | CASSPIYADYQLKTQYF
TRBJ2-7 | TRBV9 | . | . | TGTGCCAGCAGCGTAGTTGCTAGTAGCTCCTACGAGCAGTACTTC | CASSVVASSSYEQYF
TRBJ2-6 | TRBV10-3 | . | TRBD1 | TGTGCCATCAGTGTTTACGGGACAGGGTCTGGGGCCAACGTCCTGACTTTC | CAISVYGTGSGANVLTF
TRBJ1-2 | TRBV6-5 | . | . | TGTGCCAGCAGTTCACGAAACTCTTATGGCTACACCTTC | CASSSRNSYGYTF
TRBJ2-2 | TRBV18 | . | TRBD2 | TGTGCCAGCTCACCGACGAGAGCGGGAGCGAACACCGGGGAGCTGTTTTTT | CASSPTRAGANTGELFF
TRBJ2-7 | TRBV20-1 | . | . | TGCAGTGCTAGAGGCTCTTACGAGCAGTACTTC | CSARGSYEQYF
TRBJ2-7 | TRBV18 | . | TRBD2 | TGTGCCAGCTCACCCCCCGGGACTAGCAGGGCCTACGAGCAGTACTTC | CASSPPGTSRAYEQYF
TRBJ1-4 | TRBV6-1 | . | . | TGTGCCAGCAGGGACCTCCAAAATGAAAAACTGTTTTTT | CASRDLQNEKLFF
TRBJ2-7 | TRBV28 | once | . | TGTGCCAGCACCCGGGCTAGTGGGTCCTACGAGCAGTACTTC | CASTRASGSYEQYF